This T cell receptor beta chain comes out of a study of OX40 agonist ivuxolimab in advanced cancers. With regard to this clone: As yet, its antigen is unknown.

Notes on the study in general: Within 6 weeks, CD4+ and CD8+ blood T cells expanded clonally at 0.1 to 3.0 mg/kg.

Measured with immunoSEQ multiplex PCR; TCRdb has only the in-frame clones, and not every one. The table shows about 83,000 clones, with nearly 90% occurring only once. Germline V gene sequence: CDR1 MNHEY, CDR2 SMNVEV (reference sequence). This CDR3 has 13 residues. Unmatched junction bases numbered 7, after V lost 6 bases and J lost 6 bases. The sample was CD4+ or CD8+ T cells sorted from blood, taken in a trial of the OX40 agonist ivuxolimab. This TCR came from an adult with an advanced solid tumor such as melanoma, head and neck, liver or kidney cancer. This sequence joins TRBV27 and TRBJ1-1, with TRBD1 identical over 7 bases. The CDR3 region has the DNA TGTGCCAGCAGCGGACAGGACTACGCTGAAGCTTTCTTT. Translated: CASSGQDYAEAFF.